Reported below is one TCR beta chain. Profiling relied on immunoSEQ multiplex PCR, and the TCRdb table lists in-frame clones only, not all of them. The repertoire holds about 150,000 clones, with around 94% as singletons. The CDR3 consists of 13 residues. Per the germline V gene, CDR1 is SNHLY and CDR2 is FYNNEI. Trimming took 7 bases from V and 0 from J, leaving 7 bases between them. The sample is drawn from a study of control samples from healthy donors and cancer patients. The V call is TRBV2, the J call TRBJ2-1; D is uncertain. The receptor was isolated from a woman younger than 30 in good health. The sample comprised blood. CDR3 bases: TGTGCCAGCAAACGGAGCTCCTACAATGAGCAGTTCTTC. This translates into CASKRSSYNEQFF. Full variable domain (rest looked up from reference TRBV2 and TRBJ2-1): EPEVTQTPSHQVTQMGQEVILRCVPISNHLYFYWYRQILGQKVEFLVSFYNNEISEKSEIFDDQFSVERPDGSNFTLKIRSTKLEDSAMYFCASKRSSYNEQFFGPGTRLTVL.